This TCR beta chain was sequenced for a study of cytomegalovirus exposure and HLA in healthy donors. PCR amplification relied on 60 Vbeta primers (plus 13 Jbeta primers). Sequencing used immunoSEQ multiplex PCR; TCRdb keeps in-frame clones, though not all of them. The sample includes 75,000 to 90,000 clones, around 79% of them seen just once. Concerning this clone: Other DNA sequences of this sample code for an identical CDR3.

Germline V lookup: CDR1 SEHNR, CDR2 FQNEAQ (reference sequence). V lost 5 bases and J lost 3; bases outside the gene matches: 6. This CDR3 region has 14 residues. Material for sequencing was PBMCs. The V and J genes are TRBV7-9 and TRBJ2-5, with 7 bases matching TRBD2. This sequence was found in a man between 40 and 49 years old in good health and CMV-seronegative. The CDR3 DNA follows: TGTGCCAGCAGCCCGTCGGGGGGAAAAGAGACCCAGTACTTC. It yields the protein CASSPSGGKETQYF. Variable domain in full (rest from reference TRBV7-9 and TRBJ2-5): DTGVSQNPRHKITKRGQNVTFRCDPISEHNRLYWYRQTLGQGPEFLTYFQNEAQLEKSRLLSDRFSAERPKGSFSTLEIQRTEQGDSAMYLCASSPSGGKETQYFGPGTRLLVL.